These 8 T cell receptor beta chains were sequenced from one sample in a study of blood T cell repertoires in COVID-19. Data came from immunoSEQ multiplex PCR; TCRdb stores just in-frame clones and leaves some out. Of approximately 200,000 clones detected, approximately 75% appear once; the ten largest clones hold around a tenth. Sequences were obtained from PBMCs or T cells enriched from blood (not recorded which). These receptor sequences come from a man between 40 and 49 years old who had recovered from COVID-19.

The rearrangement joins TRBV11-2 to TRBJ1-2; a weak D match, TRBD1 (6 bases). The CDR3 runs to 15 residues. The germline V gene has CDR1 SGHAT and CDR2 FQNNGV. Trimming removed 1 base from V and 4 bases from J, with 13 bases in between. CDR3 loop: CASSLAVGASYGYTF. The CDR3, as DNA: TGTGCCAGCAGCTTAGCCGTGGGGGCCTCCTATGGCTACACCTTC.

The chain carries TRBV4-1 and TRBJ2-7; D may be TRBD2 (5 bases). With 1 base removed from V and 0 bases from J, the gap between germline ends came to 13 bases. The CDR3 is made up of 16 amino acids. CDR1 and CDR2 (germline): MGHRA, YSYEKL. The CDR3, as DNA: TGCGCCAGCAGCCAAGGTTCGTCGGGGAGCTCCTACGAGCAGTACTTC. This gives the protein CASSQGSSGSSYEQYF.

The CDR3 DNA reads as TGTGCCAGCAGCTTGGGGGCAGCTGCTAACTATGGCTACACCTTC. Translation gives CASSLGAAANYGYTF. The V gene is TRBV11-2, the J gene TRBJ1-2; TRBD1 might be the D (6 bases). The V end lost 3 bases, the J end lost 0 bases, and 11 bases lay between the germline ends. Per germline, CDR1 SGHAT and CDR2 FQNNGV. The CDR3 spans 15 residues.

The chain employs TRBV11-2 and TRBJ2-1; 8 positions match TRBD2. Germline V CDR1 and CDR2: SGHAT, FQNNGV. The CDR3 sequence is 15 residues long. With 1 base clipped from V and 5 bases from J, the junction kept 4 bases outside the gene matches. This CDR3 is CASSLVAGTHNEQFF. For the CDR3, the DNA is TGTGCCAGCAGCTTAGTAGCGGGAACTCACAATGAGCAGTTCTTC.

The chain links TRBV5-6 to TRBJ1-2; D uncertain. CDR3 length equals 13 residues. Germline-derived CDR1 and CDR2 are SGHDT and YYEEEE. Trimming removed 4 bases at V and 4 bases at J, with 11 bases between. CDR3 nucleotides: TGTGCCAGCAGCCCCGATTGGGCCTATGGCTACACCTTC. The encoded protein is CASSPDWAYGYTF.

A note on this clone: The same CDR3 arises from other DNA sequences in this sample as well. CDR3 in amino acids: CASSQRTGAPYEQYF. The CDR3 coding sequence is TGCGCCAGCAGCCAACGGACAGGGGCGCCCTACGAGCAGTACTTC. The rearrangement links TRBV4-1 to TRBJ2-7; 9 nucleotides align to TRBD1. The ends lost 2 bases at V and 2 bases at J; junction bases unmatched: 4. The CDR3 spans 15 residues. CDR1 and CDR2 from the germline V gene are MGHRA and YSYEKL.

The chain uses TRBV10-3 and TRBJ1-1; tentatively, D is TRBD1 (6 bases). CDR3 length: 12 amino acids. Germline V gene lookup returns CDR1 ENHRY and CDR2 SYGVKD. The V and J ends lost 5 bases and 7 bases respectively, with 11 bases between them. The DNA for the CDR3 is TGTGCCATCAGTCGCACAGGGATTGAAGCTTTCTTT. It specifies CAISRTGIEAFF.

The chain's CDR3 is CASSLVPFWGENTGELFF. CDR3 bases: TGCGCCAGCAGCTTGGTCCCCTTCTGGGGGGAAAACACCGGGGAGCTGTTTTTT. The chain links TRBV5-1 to TRBJ2-2, with TRBD2 as a possible D gene (6 bases). The CDR3 extends over 18 amino acids. V was clipped by 0 bases and J by 2 bases, with 17 bases between them. Germline CDR1 reads SGHRS; CDR2 reads YFSETQ.